This TCR beta chain comes out of a study of OX40 agonist ivuxolimab in advanced cancers. CDR3 length: 13 amino acids. Germline-derived CDR1 and CDR2 are KGHSH and LQKENI. Trimming cost V 3 bases and J 10 bases, with 13 bases left between them. Overall study findings and caveats: Some nonresponders likewise displayed low normalized T-cell clonal expansion. Undetermined was the antigen specificity of the expanded peripheral T cells.

In regard to this clone: Its antigen remains unidentified.

Only in-frame clones appear in the TCRdb table, and some are missing; sequencing was by immunoSEQ multiplex PCR. The table lists 65,000 to 80,000 clones, approximately 80% of them singletons. The sequences come from CD4+ or CD8+ T cells sorted from blood, collected in a trial of the OX40 agonist ivuxolimab. The chain recombines TRBV18 with TRBJ2-1; D remains ambiguous. This clonotype was sampled from an adult with an advanced solid tumor such as melanoma, head and neck, liver or kidney cancer. The CDR3 coding sequence is TGTGCCAGCTCACCGGCCCCGAGGCAGGAGCAGTTCTTC. Protein product: CASSPAPRQEQFF.